This TCR beta chain stems from a study of cytomegalovirus exposure and HLA in healthy donors. Study context: As an earlier analysis found, roughly 180 million T cells yielded about 120 million unique TCR beta sequences.

Overall study findings and caveats: Researchers reported in a later analysis that common viral pathogens appeared linked to several top clusters. In a later analysis, specific HLA alleles were associated with under 20,000 TCR beta sequences at a 0.05 false discovery rate.

Turning to this clone: Its specificity is unknown.

Germline V CDR1 and CDR2: SGDLS, YYNGEE. The CDR3 has 15 amino acids. Amplification used 60 Vbeta primers and 13 Jbeta primers. Assay: immunoSEQ multiplex PCR; the TCRdb copy retains only in-frame clones and omits some. The sample table sets out tens of thousands of clones. Sequencing used PBMCs. The chain carries TRBV9 and TRBJ2-5, with TRBD1 identical over 9 bases. The DNA end is a closer match to TRBJ2-7, so the J assignment may be wrong. The receptor was isolated from a middle-aged man in good health and CMV-seronegative. The DNA for the CDR3 is TGTGCCAGCAGCGTCGGGACAGGGAGCTCCTACGAGCAGTACTTC. This translates into CASSVGTGSSYEQYF.